The 23 T cell receptor beta chains listed next were all sequenced from one sample in a study of cytomegalovirus exposure and HLA in healthy donors. The PCR ran on 60 Vbeta and 13 Jbeta primers. Libraries were prepared by immunoSEQ multiplex PCR; TCRdb keeps only in-frame clonotypes and omits some of them. The top ten clones hold under 3% of a sample with roughly 120,000 clones, 75% to 85% of them seen once. Sequencing was carried out using PBMCs. The receptors come from a man aged 25-45 years in good health and CMV-seronegative.

In its sample, this clone was seen once. V is TRBV18 and J is TRBJ2-1, with D perhaps TRBD2 (6 bases). V was cut by 6 bases and J by 6 bases, with 18 bases left in between. CDR1 and CDR2 from the germline V gene are KGHSH and LQKENI. CDR3 length: 15 residues. The CDR3 protein is CASSVGGFGTNEQFF. The CDR3 region has the DNA TGTGCCAGCTCCGTTGGGGGGTTTGGGACCAATGAGCAGTTCTTC.

The chain combines TRBV29-1 with TRBJ2-3; TRBD2 agrees at 15 bases. This CDR3 spans 15 amino acids. V dropped 6 bases and J dropped 5; count of bases not matched to a gene: 6. Germline V gene lookup returns CDR1 SQVTM and CDR2 ANQGSEA. The CDR3: CSVGLAGGIGDTQYF. The CDR3 DNA is TGCAGCGTGGGACTAGCGGGAGGAATAGGAGATACGCAGTATTTT.

This clone was found once. The chain has TRBV2 and TRBJ1-5, with D tentatively TRBD1 (5 bases). Germline-derived CDR1 and CDR2 are SNHLY and FYNNEI. Deletions cut 2 bases from V and 4 bases from J, with 15 bases between. This CDR3 has 16 residues. As DNA, the CDR3 is TGTGCCAGCAGTGAAATCGGTCAGGGAGGAAATCAGCCCCAGCATTTT. Amino acid sequence: CASSEIGQGGNQPQHF.

The chain uses TRBV6-5 and TRBJ1-1; the D gene is possibly TRBD1 (5 bases). Germline lookup yields CDR1 MNHEY and CDR2 SVGAGI. CDR3 length equals 14 residues. V lost 2 bases and J lost 2, with 9 bases in between. This CDR3 reads CASSYRGFNTEAFF. CDR3 DNA: TGTGCCAGCAGTTACAGGGGATTTAACACTGAAGCTTTCTTT.

This clone was recorded a few times. The chain joins TRBV18 to TRBJ2-7, with D possibly matching TRBD1 (6 bases). Germline-derived CDR1 and CDR2 are KGHSH and LQKENI. The V end lost 10 bases, the J end lost 0 bases, and 13 bases lay between the germline ends. CDR3 length equals 13 residues. CDR3 region: CATTRDTSYEQYF. CDR3 sequence (DNA): TGTGCCACCACCCGGGACACCTCCTACGAGCAGTACTTC.

The chain carries TRBV5-6 and TRBJ2-7, with D unresolved. Trimming pared 0 bases from V and 1 base from J, leaving 8 bases between. CDR3 length equals 14 residues. Per the germline V gene, CDR1 is SGHDT and CDR2 is YYEEEE. CDR3 protein: CASSLDYTSYEQYF. Written as DNA, the CDR3 is TGTGCCAGCAGCTTGGACTACACATCCTACGAGCAGTACTTC.

The chain recombines TRBV5-6 with TRBJ2-7; 8 nucleotides agree with TRBD1. The J segment lost 4 bases and the V segment lost 4 bases, leaving 16 bases of the junction unmatched. Germline V lookup: CDR1 SGHDT, CDR2 YYEEEE. There are 17 residues in the CDR3. The CDR3 region is CASSPISRDRSGYEQYF. As DNA, the CDR3 is TGTGCCAGCAGCCCAATTTCCCGGGACAGGTCTGGATACGAGCAGTACTTC.

The chain has TRBV9 and TRBJ2-5, with 8 bases matching TRBD1. Looked up from germline, CDR1 is SGDLS and CDR2 is YYNGEE. The trim removed 4 bases at V and 5 bases at J, leaving 10 bases unmatched. This CDR3 is built from 15 residues. CDR3 sequence (DNA): TGTGCCAGCAGCATAACAGGGGGGAGGAGCGAGACCCAGTACTTC. Translation: CASSITGGRSETQYF.

The chain carries TRBV6-6 and TRBJ1-3; 8 bases align to TRBD1. After removal of 2 bases from V and 3 bases from J, the junction contained 6 bases not matched to a gene. The CDR3 loop spans 16 amino acids. Germline CDR1 reads MNHNY; CDR2 reads SVGAGI (reference sequence). This chain's CDR3 is CASSYPNRGIGNTIYF. The CDR3 DNA follows: TGTGCCAGCAGTTACCCCAACAGGGGGATTGGAAACACCATATATTTT.

V gene TRBV4-1 combines with J gene TRBJ2-3, with unresolved D. Trimming shortened V by 1 base and J by 0 bases, and 11 bases separated the two germline ends. The CDR3 spans 16 residues. From germline, CDR1 is MGHRA and CDR2 YSYEKL. CDR3 in DNA: TGCGCCAGCAGCCAAGTAGAGCTTACTAGCACAGATACGCAGTATTTT. Protein sequence: CASSQVELTSTDTQYF.

This sequence joins TRBV7-6 and TRBJ2-3; D might be TRBD2 (6 bases). V was cut by 1 base and J by 2 bases, with 10 bases left in between. CDR3 length: 15 amino acids. Germline loops: CDR1 SGHVS, CDR2 FNYEAQ. The CDR3 region has the DNA TGTGCCAGCAGCTTAGTGGGCGGGACCACAGATACGCAGTATTTT. This codes for CASSLVGGTTDTQYF.

The rearrangement joins TRBV5-1 to TRBJ2-4; D may be TRBD2 (5 bases). The ends were cut back, 0 bases at V and 5 bases at J, with 15 bases in the middle. The CDR3 extends over 16 amino acids. Germline V lookup: CDR1 SGHRS, CDR2 YFSETQ. The CDR3 coding sequence is TGCGCCAGCAGCTTGGCGGGGTCTTGGGAAGAAAACATTCAGTACTTC. Amino acids: CASSLAGSWEENIQYF.

The gene calls are TRBV7-2 and TRBJ2-1; TRBD1 agrees at 7 bases. CDR3 length: 16 amino acids. From germline, CDR1 is SGHTA and CDR2 FQGNSA. The ends lost 0 bases at V and 9 bases at J; junction bases unmatched: 11. CDR3 amino acids: CASSLAKGAGDGEQFF. CDR3 in DNA: TGTGCCAGCAGCTTAGCCAAGGGGGCCGGGGACGGTGAGCAGTTCTTC.

The V call is TRBV4-3, the J call TRBJ2-7; tentatively, D is TRBD1 (6 bases). The ends were cut back, 0 bases at V and 3 bases at J, with 12 bases in the middle. CDR3 size: 15 residues. In germline, CDR1 is LGHNA, CDR2 YSLEER. CDR3 sequence: CASSQDFRGVYEQYF. CDR3 bases: TGCGCCAGCAGCCAAGATTTCAGGGGTGTCTACGAGCAGTACTTC.

The V call is TRBV5-4, the J call TRBJ2-7, with 13 positions matching TRBD2. J lost 3 bases, V lost 4 bases, and 4 bases had no gene match. Germline V gene lookup returns CDR1 SGHNT and CDR2 YYREEE (reference sequence). The CDR3 sequence is 15 residues long. In DNA, the CDR3 is TGTGCCAGCAGCCCGGGACTAGCGGGACACTACGAGCAGTACTTC. It is translated as CASSPGLAGHYEQYF.

This chain uses TRBV19 with TRBJ1-1; D possibly corresponds to TRBD1 (6 bases). CDR1 LNHDA and CDR2 SQIVND come from the germline V gene (reference sequence). The ends were cut back, 10 bases at V and 2 bases at J, with 11 bases in the middle. There are 12 residues in the CDR3. CDR3 region: CATGQTNTEAFF. The CDR3 DNA reads TGTGCCACAGGACAGACTAACACTGAAGCTTTCTTT.

This clone has only a few counts. The J gene is TRBJ2-2, the V gene TRBV7-2, with no clear D. V gave up 1 base and J gave up 6 bases, with 9 bases separating them. CDR1 and CDR2 (germline): SGHTA, FQGNSA. The CDR3 length is 14 residues. As DNA, the CDR3 is TGTGCCAGCAGCTTAGGCTTAGCAGCCGGGGAGCTGTTTTTT. It codes for CASSLGLAAGELFF.

V and J are TRBV7-8 and TRBJ2-1; 7 nucleotides agree with TRBD2. Trimming took 0 bases from V and 6 from J; bases not matched to a gene: 8. There are 16 residues in the CDR3. Germline V lookup: CDR1 SGHVS, CDR2 FQNEAQ. CDR3 residues: CASSLAGDYRINEQFF. The CDR3 DNA sequence: TGTGCCAGCAGCTTAGCGGGGGACTACCGAATCAATGAGCAGTTCTTC.

The V gene is TRBV10-3, the J gene TRBJ1-2; D not certain. Trimming left V 0 bases short and J 2 bases short, with 7 bases between. The CDR3 totals 14 residues. CDR1 is ENHRY, CDR2 SYGVKD, per germline. The CDR3 nucleotides are TGTGCCATCAGTGAGTCAACAGACAACTATGGCTACACCTTC. As protein: CAISESTDNYGYTF.

V and J are TRBV7-9 and TRBJ1-5; no definite D call. V was pared by 8 bases and J by 0 bases, with 8 bases between. Germline values: CDR1 SEHNR, CDR2 FQNEAQ (reference sequence). The CDR3 has 13 amino acids. CDR3 DNA: TGTGCCAGCCGGGCGGGTAGCAATCAGCCCCAGCATTTT. It specifies CASRAGSNQPQHF. Full variable domain (outside the CDR3, taken from reference TRBV7-9 and TRBJ1-5): DTGVSQNPRHKITKRGQNVTFRCDPISEHNRLYWYRQTLGQGPEFLTYFQNEAQLEKSRLLSDRFSAERPKGSFSTLEIQRTEQGDSAMYLCASRAGSNQPQHFGDGTRLSIL.

The chain is built from TRBV6-1 and TRBJ2-3; unclear D gene. The CDR3 has 13 residues. Germline-derived CDR1 and CDR2 are MNHNS and SASEGT. The ends were cut back, 2 bases at V and 8 bases at J, with 11 bases in the middle. The chain's CDR3 is CASSETNPTTQYF. For the CDR3, the DNA is TGTGCCAGCAGTGAAACAAATCCAACTACGCAGTATTTT.

The CDR3 spells CASSFEWTSGDGDTQYF. The CDR3, as DNA: TGTGCCAGCAGCTTCGAGTGGACTAGCGGGGATGGAGATACGCAGTATTTT. This rearrangement joins TRBV7-6 to TRBJ2-3; 12 bases fit TRBD2. With 3 bases clipped from V and 5 bases from J, the junction kept 9 bases outside the gene matches. Germline loops: CDR1 SGHVS, CDR2 FNYEAQ. CDR3 size: 17 residues.

This chain uses TRBV5-4 with TRBJ1-3; no firm D call. Germline V gene sequence: CDR1 SGHNT, CDR2 YYREEE (reference sequence). The CDR3 contains 15 residues. Trimming took 3 bases from V and 3 from J, leaving 13 bases between them. CDR3 loop: CASSSPEGGGNTIYF. CDR3 bases: TGTGCCAGCAGCTCCCCAGAGGGCGGTGGAAACACCATATATTTT.